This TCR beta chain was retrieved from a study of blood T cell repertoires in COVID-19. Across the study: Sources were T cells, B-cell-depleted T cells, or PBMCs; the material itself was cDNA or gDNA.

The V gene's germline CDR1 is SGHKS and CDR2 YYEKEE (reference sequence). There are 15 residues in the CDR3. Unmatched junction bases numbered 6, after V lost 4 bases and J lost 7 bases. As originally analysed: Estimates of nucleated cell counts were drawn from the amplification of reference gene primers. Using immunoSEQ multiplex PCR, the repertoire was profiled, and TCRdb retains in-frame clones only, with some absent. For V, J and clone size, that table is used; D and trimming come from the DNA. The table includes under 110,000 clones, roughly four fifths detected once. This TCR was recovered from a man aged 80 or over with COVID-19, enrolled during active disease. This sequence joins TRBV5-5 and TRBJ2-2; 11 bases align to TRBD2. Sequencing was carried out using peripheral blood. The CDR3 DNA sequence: TGTGCCAGCAGCCGAACTAGCGGGAGAAGCGGGGAGCTGTTTTTT. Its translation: CASSRTSGRSGELFF.